This T cell receptor (beta chain) is drawn from a study of PD-1 blockade in classical Hodgkin lymphoma. Regarding the study as a whole: Sources of repertoire differences remain undefined, possibly disease activity or prior therapy. By C4D1, diversity of CD4+ TCRs had risen significantly, whereas that of CD8+ TCRs had not. Newly diagnosed patients were reported to start with lower TCR diversity than healthy donors.

Profiling relied on immunoSEQ multiplex PCR, and the TCRdb table lists in-frame clones only, not all of them. The table includes about 7,900 clones, 70% to 80% detected once. Regarding time point: cycle 4 day 1 (C4D1), after five to seven weeks of nivolumab. All patients relapsed after autologous stem cell transplantation, and brentuximab vedotin exposure varied. Best overall response was complete response, partial response or progressive disease in these relapsed/refractory classical Hodgkin lymphoma patients. Only a few counts were recorded for this clone. Its specificity is unknown. V was pared by 1 base and J by 4 bases, with 6 bases of the junction left unmatched. The germline gives CDR1 LNHDA, CDR2 SQIVND (reference sequence). The CDR3 consists of 16 residues.

The receptor comes from a human donor with classical Hodgkin lymphoma. The specimen comprised peripheral blood mononuclear cells (PBMCs), sampled before the fourth cycle of nivolumab. The chain uses TRBV19 and TRBJ2-5, with 10 bases that match TRBD2. The CDR3 loop reads CASSIAASGGGETQYF. Here the CDR3 DNA reads TGTGCCAGTAGTATAGCGGCTAGCGGGGGTGGAGAGACCCAGTACTTC.